This is a list of T cell receptor beta chains from one sample in a study of CD8 T cell repertoires and HIV-1 epitope variants. The protocol was immunoSEQ multiplex PCR, while the TCRdb copy is restricted to in-frame clones and leaves out a portion. Here the sample spans 4,500 to 7,000 clones, less than 70% being singletons. Antigen specificity for these receptors is unknown. Sequenced: cultured CD8+ T cells derived from PBMCs. Every receptor here comes from a male donor with HIV. Each CDR3 is given with its conserved first and last residue. Fields, in order: V gene, clone size, D gene, J gene, CDR3 protein, CDR3 DNA. D genes are given only for firm matches. Where a row states a size, it is once, few, many or the class of an expanded clone; other rows omit it.

TRBV10-3	once	TRBD2	TRBJ2-1	CAISETQLAASYNEQFF	TGTGCCATCAGCGAAACCCAACTAGCGGCCTCCTACAATGAGCAGTTCTTC
TRBV7-9	NA	NA	TRBJ2-5	CASSRDSQETQYF	TGTGCCAGCAGCCGTGACAGCCAAGAGACCCAGTACTTC
TRBV27	few	NA	TRBJ2-7	CASRGTTTLGSYEQYF	TGTGCCAGCAGGGGTACAACGACCCTCGGCTCCTACGAGCAGTACTTC
TRBV29-1	NA	TRBD1	TRBJ2-1	CSVIGQGLWEKFF	TGCAGCGTGATAGGACAGGGGCTTTGGGAAAAGTTCTTC
TRBV5-4	NA	NA	TRBJ2-7	CASSIAKDEQYF	TGTGCCAGCAGCATAGCCAAGGACGAGCAGTACTTC
TRBV5-4	NA	NA	TRBJ2-7	CASSSLRGEQYF	TGTGCCAGCAGCTCCCTCCGGGGCGAGCAGTACTTC
TRBV7-8	NA	NA	TRBJ1-1	CASSLGGGGSTEAFF	TGTGCCAGCAGCTTAGGGGGGGGAGGGTCCACTGAAGCTTTCTTT
TRBV7-6	NA	NA	TRBJ2-3	CASSFLPEDTQYF	TGTGCCAGCAGCTTCCTCCCTGAGGATACGCAGTATTTT
TRBV28	NA	NA	TRBJ1-2	CASSSSDSNYGYTF	TGTGCCAGCAGTTCCTCGGACAGCAACTATGGCTACACCTTC
TRBV7-9	NA	TRBD1	TRBJ1-3	CASSNGTVSGNTIYF	TGTGCCAGCAGCAACGGGACAGTCTCTGGAAACACCATATATTTT
TRBV5-4	NA	NA	TRBJ2-2	CASSLDRGSGELFF	TGTGCCAGCAGCTTGGATCGAGGGTCCGGGGAGCTGTTTTTT
TRBV27	large	NA	TRBJ2-7	CASSLSVGTYSYEQYF	TGTGCCAGCAGTTTATCGGTTGGGACGTACTCCTACGAGCAGTACTTC
TRBV6-5	NA	NA	TRBJ2-7	CASSYSGGSYEQYF	TGTGCCAGCAGTTACTCTGGCGGGTCCTACGAGCAGTACTTC
TRBV9	NA	NA	TRBJ1-6	CASSLGVPNSPLHF	TGTGCCAGCAGCTTAGGGGTGCCTAATTCACCCCTCCACTTT
TRBV5-1	once	TRBD2	TRBJ2-1	CASSLASGLAGNNEQFF	TGCGCCAGCAGCTTGGCCTCCGGACTAGCGGGAAACAATGAGCAGTTCTTC
TRBV5-1	few	NA	TRBJ2-7	CASSLAWEGASEQYF	TGCGCCAGCAGCTTGGCCTGGGAGGGGGCAAGCGAGCAGTACTTC
TRBV5-8	NA	NA	TRBJ2-5	CASRKVGETQYF	TGTGCCAGCAGAAAGGTGGGAGAGACCCAGTACTTC
TRBV5-8	NA	NA	TRBJ2-5	CASSYEPPGAQETQYF	TGTGCCAGCAGCTACGAACCCCCCGGGGCCCAAGAGACCCAGTACTTC
TRBV27	few	NA	TRBJ1-5	CASSLSARRGGQPQHF	TGTGCCAGCAGTTTAAGCGCCCGCAGGGGCGGTCAGCCCCAGCATTTT
TRBV7-2	NA	NA	TRBJ2-5	CASSLAGMEAQYF	TGTGCCAGCAGCTTAGCGGGTATGGAGGCCCAGTACTTC
TRBV28	NA	TRBD1	TRBJ1-5	CASTPIRQGAGQPQHF	TGTGCCAGCACCCCCATCCGACAGGGGGCAGGTCAGCCCCAGCATTTT
TRBV15	few	TRBD1	TRBJ2-7	CATSDGTGGIGEQYF	TGTGCCACCAGCGATGGGACAGGTGGCATTGGCGAGCAGTACTTC
TRBV6-6	NA	NA	TRBJ2-3	CASSRPLTGTTDTQYF	TGTGCCAGCAGTCGCCCCCTGACTGGGACCACAGATACGCAGTATTTT
TRBV28	NA	NA	TRBJ1-1	CASSSAPGQRYSLAFF	TGTGCCAGCAGTTCCGCGCCCGGACAACGCTACAGTTTAGCTTTCTTT
TRBV7-9	NA	NA	TRBJ2-1	CASSSLRGPDQSYNEQFF	TGTGCCAGCAGCTCCTTGAGGGGTCCAGATCAATCCTACAATGAGCAGTTCTTC
TRBV9	NA	NA	TRBJ2-7	CASSPQTGYEQYF	TGTGCCAGCAGCCCCCAAACAGGCTACGAGCAGTACTTC
TRBV2	few	NA	TRBJ2-2	CASDQGGELFF	TGTGCCAGCGACCAAGGCGGGGAGCTGTTTTTT
TRBV5-3	NA	NA	TRBJ2-7	CARSADNSYEQYF	TGTGCCAGAAGCGCCGACAACTCCTACGAGCAGTACTTC
TRBV5-6	NA	NA	TRBJ1-2	CASSPPLPGDSYGYTF	TGTGCCAGCAGCCCACCGCTCCCCGGTGACAGCTATGGCTACACCTTC
TRBV19	NA	TRBD1	TRBJ2-3	CASSPGTGRTDTQYF	TGTGCCAGTAGTCCGGGGACAGGAAGAACAGATACGCAGTATTTT
TRBV5-8	NA	NA	TRBJ1-1	CASRKSWGSEAFF	TGTGCCAGCAGGAAAAGCTGGGGGTCTGAAGCTTTCTTT
TRBV19	few	TRBD2	TRBJ2-7	CASSIYSGSYEQYF	TGTGCCAGTAGTATCTATAGCGGGAGTTACGAGCAGTACTTC
TRBV19	few	TRBD1	TRBJ1-5	CASSPDRGSQPQHF	TGTGCCAGTAGTCCCGACAGGGGTAGTCAGCCCCAGCATTTT
TRBV6-5	NA	NA	TRBJ2-7	CATSNPPSEQYF	TGTGCCACCTCTAACCCCCCCTCCGAGCAGTACTTC
TRBV27	few	NA	TRBJ1-5	CASSFKSDQVQPQHF	TGTGCCAGCAGTTTTAAGTCGGATCAAGTCCAGCCCCAGCATTTT
TRBV19	NA	NA	TRBJ2-2	CASSIVGELFF	TGTGCCAGTAGTATTGTCGGGGAGCTGTTTTTT
TRBV7-2	NA	NA	TRBJ2-7	CASSQEPGAGALSSYEQYF	TGCGCCAGCAGCCAAGAGCCGGGAGCGGGCGCCCTGAGCTCCTACGAGCAGTACTTC
TRBV9	NA	NA	TRBJ1-3	CASSAALGPARGEVGNTIYF	TGTGCCAGCAGCGCCGCACTCGGCCCAGCGCGGGGGGAGGTTGGAAACACCATATATTTT
TRBV2	few	NA	TRBJ2-7	CASSEGGETYEQYF	TGTGCCAGCAGTGAAGGGGGGGAGACCTACGAGCAGTACTTC
TRBV4-1	NA	NA	TRBJ1-1	CASSQAQGRSTEAFF	TGCGCCAGCAGCCAAGCCCAGGGTAGGAGCACTGAAGCTTTCTTT
TRBV6-5	NA	NA	TRBJ2-5	CASSMDGRETQYF	TGTGCCAGCAGCATGGACGGGCGAGAGACCCAGTACTTC
TRBV6-5	NA	TRBD2	TRBJ2-5	CASSFASGRTHF	TGTGCCAGCAGTTTTGCTAGCGGGAGAACGCACTTC
TRBV29-1	NA	TRBD1	TRBJ2-7	CSVEDPTGVAYEQYF	TGCAGCGTTGAAGACCCTACAGGGGTAGCCTACGAGCAGTACTTC
TRBV27	NA	TRBD2	TRBJ2-7	CASSFQTSGGSEQYF	TGTGCCAGCAGTTTCCAGACTAGCGGGGGGTCCGAGCAGTACTTC
TRBV6-5	NA	NA	TRBJ2-7	CASSYRSALGEQYF	TGTGCCAGCAGTTACCGGTCAGCTCTCGGCGAGCAGTACTTC
TRBV28	NA	TRBD1	TRBJ2-2	CASSFGQGRNTGELFF	TGTGCCAGCAGTTTCGGACAGGGAAGAAACACCGGGGAGCTGTTTTTT
TRBV4-2	NA	TRBD1	TRBJ2-2	CASSQPGQVNTGELFF	TGTGCCAGCAGCCAACCGGGACAGGTAAACACCGGGGAGCTGTTTTTT
TRBV6-4	NA	TRBD2	TRBJ2-3	CASSDSTSGGADTQYF	TGTGCCAGCAGTGACTCAACTAGCGGGGGGGCAGATACGCAGTATTTT
TRBV19	NA	TRBD1	TRBJ2-2	CASIQTGTGFVGELFF	TGTGCCAGTATTCAAACCGGGACAGGGTTCGTCGGGGAGCTGTTTTTT
TRBV6-5	NA	NA	TRBJ1-1	CASRLRWNTEAFF	TGTGCCAGCCGTCTCAGATGGAACACTGAAGCTTTCTTT
TRBV5-5	once	NA	TRBJ2-3	CASSTAGLFNTDTQYF	TGTGCCAGCAGCACGGCAGGGCTTTTCAATACAGATACGCAGTATTTT
TRBV30	few	TRBD1	TRBJ1-1	CAWSFRDRGQEAFF	TGTGCCTGGAGTTTCCGGGACAGGGGCCAAGAGGCTTTCTTT
TRBV4-3	few	NA	TRBJ2-7	CASSQFAEYEQYF	TGCGCCAGCAGCCAATTTGCAGAGTACGAGCAGTACTTC
TRBV7-9	NA	NA	TRBJ2-3	CASSLGTDTQYF	TGTGCCAGCAGCTTAGGAACAGATACGCAGTATTTT